One and the same sample provided the 20 T cell receptor beta chains below, sequenced in a study of OX40 agonist ivuxolimab in advanced cancers. The library was produced with the immunoSEQ multiplex PCR assay. What TCRdb holds here is the immuneACCESS table cut down to in-frame rearrangements. Part of the clones is not present; checked against another copy, under half of the missing clones reflect an unresolved V gene, and the others are unexplained. For this sample there are tens of thousands of clones; around 93% appear just once. The ten largest clones add up to around a fifth of the sample. The sample here was CD4+ or CD8+ T cells sorted from blood, taken in a trial of the OX40 agonist ivuxolimab. The receptors were gathered from an adult with an advanced solid tumor such as melanoma, head and neck, liver or kidney cancer.

This clone was counted only a few times. The genes are TRBV6-1 and TRBJ2-7; TRBD2 might be the D (6 bases). V was shortened by 1 base and J by 3 bases, with 13 bases between the two germline ends. Germline loops: CDR1 MNHNS, CDR2 SASEGT. The length of the CDR3 is 15 residues. The CDR3 DNA sequence: TGTGCCAGCAGTGAAGGTGCGGGATCGGTCTACGAGCAGTACTTC. It translates to CASSEGAGSVYEQYF.

The rearrangement joins TRBV28 to TRBJ1-6; perhaps TRBD1 as D (5 bases). CDR1 is MDHEN, CDR2 SYDVKM, per germline. Trimming cost V 7 bases and J 9 bases, with 16 bases left between them. The CDR3 totals 14 residues. The CDR3 DNA follows: TGTGCCAGCACCTACGAGGCAGGGAGTTCACCCCTCCACTTT. Its translation is CASTYEAGSSPLHF.

This chain links TRBV5-6 with TRBJ1-1; no definite D call. Germline lookup yields CDR1 SGHDT and CDR2 YYEEEE. The V end was cut by 4 bases, the J end by 0 bases, with 13 bases between. The CDR3 contains 15 residues. The CDR3: CASSPWRQMNTEAFF. Here the CDR3 DNA reads TGTGCCAGCAGCCCGTGGCGGCAGATGAACACTGAAGCTTTCTTT. Complete variable domain (other parts from reference TRBV5-6 and TRBJ1-1): DAGVTQSPTHLIKTRGQQVTLRCSPKSGHDTVSWYQQALGQGPQFIFQYYEEEERQRGNFPDRFSGHQFPNYSSELNVNALLLGDSALYLCASSPWRQMNTEAFFGQGTRLTVV.

V and J are TRBV10-3 and TRBJ1-5, with D hard to call. The CDR3 consists of 13 residues. V dropped 11 bases and J dropped 10 bases, with 21 bases sitting between them. CDR1 and CDR2 from the germline V gene are ENHRY and SYGVKD. This CDR3 reads CASLAHPRDPQHF. In DNA, the CDR3 is TGTGCCTCTCTGGCCCACCCTCGCGATCCCCAGCATTTT.

J is TRBJ2-2 and V is TRBV4-2; 8 bases map to TRBD2. The V and J ends lost 0 bases and 4 bases, in that order; junction bases with no gene match: 16. CDR3 size: 20 residues. Per the germline V gene, CDR1 is LGHNA and CDR2 is YNFKEQ. The CDR3 region has the DNA TGTGCCAGCAGCCAAGAAAGTGGGGTCCTGGCGGGAGGACTCACCGGGGAGCTGTTTTTT. Translating gives CASSQESGVLAGGLTGELFF.

The chain employs TRBV10-3 and TRBJ2-7, with 9 bases matching TRBD1. The CDR3 has 14 residues. Germline assignment: CDR1 ENHRY and CDR2 SYGVKD. V was pared by 2 bases and J by 3 bases, with 2 bases of the junction left unmatched. CDR3 nucleotides: TGTGCCATCAGTGAGGGGACAGGGATCTACGAGCAGTACTTC. It yields the protein CAISEGTGIYEQYF.

The V gene is TRBV7-2, the J gene TRBJ2-1; D is unclear. Trimming shortened V by 4 bases and J by 4 bases, and 14 bases separated the two germline ends. This CDR3 is built from 15 residues. Germline V lookup: CDR1 SGHTA, CDR2 FQGNSA. In nucleotides, the CDR3 is TGTGCCAGCAGCTGGCCGGCATTCGGGTACAATGAGCAGTTCTTC. Translated: CASSWPAFGYNEQFF.

The chain links TRBV12-2 to TRBJ2-3. TRBV12-2 is a listed pseudogene. The CDR3 is 15 amino acids. CDR3 sequence (DNA): TGTGCAAGTCGCTTAGTCGGCCCCTGGGTGGATACGCAGTATTTT. Amino acid sequence: CASRLVGPWVDTQYF.

This chain connects TRBV11-2 to TRBJ2-7; D is undetermined. Trimming stripped 1 base from V and 6 bases from J, with 10 bases between. CDR1 is SGHAT and CDR2 is FQNNGV in the germline V gene. The CDR3 covers 13 residues. DNA of the CDR3: TGTGCCAGCAGCTTAGGGGCGGAGCTCGAGCAGTACTTC. Its translation: CASSLGAELEQYF.

CDR3 amino acids: CAREVTSGSTDTQYF. In DNA form, the CDR3 reads TGTGCCAGAGAAGTCACTAGCGGAAGCACAGATACGCAGTATTTT. The V gene is TRBV2, the J gene TRBJ2-3; TRBD2 matches 8 bases. V trimming: 9 bases; J trimming: 0 bases; junction bases outside the gene matches: 8. The germline gives CDR1 SNHLY, CDR2 FYNNEI. This CDR3 spans 15 amino acids.

The gene calls are TRBV6-5 and TRBJ2-3; 7 bases are a match to TRBD1. Germline V gene lookup returns CDR1 MNHEY and CDR2 SVGAGI. V shed 5 bases, J shed 7 bases, and the junction held 3 bases outside the gene matches. The CDR3 spans 12 residues. CDR3: CASSRDRYTQYF. Written as DNA, the CDR3 is TGTGCCAGCAGTCGGGACAGATATACGCAGTATTTT.

The V and J genes are TRBV9 and TRBJ2-1, with 7 bases lining up with TRBD1. This CDR3 contains 15 residues. With V trimmed by 3 bases and J by 4 bases, 7 bases remained unmatched. From germline, CDR1 is SGDLS and CDR2 YYNGEE. The CDR3 reads CASSATGTAYNEQFF. CDR3 DNA: TGTGCCAGCAGCGCGACCGGGACAGCGTACAATGAGCAGTTCTTC.

The CDR3 is CASSPDRGRTYEQYF. The CDR3 nucleotides are TGTGCCAGCTCACCAGACAGGGGGCGCACTTACGAGCAGTACTTC. The chain combines TRBV18 with TRBJ2-7, with 10 positions matching TRBD1. Germline V CDR1 and CDR2: KGHSH, LQKENI. V shed 2 bases and J 4 bases; nucleotides not matched to a gene: 5. The CDR3 has 15 residues.

This chain links TRBV13 with TRBJ2-5; tentatively, D is TRBD1 (5 bases). V gave up 1 base and J gave up 1 base, with 7 bases separating them. The length of the CDR3 is 14 residues. CDR1 and CDR2 (germline): PRHDT, FYEKMQ (reference sequence). CDR3 residues: CASSLADSQETQYF. The CDR3 nucleotides read TGTGCCAGCAGCTTAGCCGACAGCCAAGAGACCCAGTACTTC. Using reference TRBV13 and TRBJ2-5 for the parts outside the CDR3, the full variable domain is AAGVIQSPRHLIKEKRETATLKCYPIPRHDTVYWYQQGPGQDPQFLISFYEKMQSDKGSIPDRFSAQQFSDYHSELNMSSLELGDSALYFCASSLADSQETQYFGPGTRLLVL.

Written as DNA, the CDR3 is TGTGCCTCCGAAAAGACAGATACGCAGTATTTT. Protein sequence: CASEKTDTQYF. The chain combines TRBV28 with TRBJ2-3, with D uncertain. The germline V and J ends were trimmed by 11 bases and 3 bases, with 9 bases remaining between them. This CDR3 is built from 11 residues. Germline CDR1 is MDHEN and CDR2 is SYDVKM.

This chain connects TRBV28 to TRBJ2-7; 7 positions agree with TRBD1. This CDR3 comprises 14 residues. Germline V CDR1 and CDR2: MDHEN, SYDVKM. J gave up 3 bases and V 6 bases, and 8 bases lay outside the gene matches. As DNA, the CDR3 is TGTGCCAGCAGAGACAGGGACACCAACTACGAGCAGTACTTC. This gives the protein CASRDRDTNYEQYF. Looking up the rest from reference TRBV28 and TRBJ2-7 gives the full variable domain: DVKVTQSSRYLVKRTGEKVFLECVQDMDHENMFWYRQDPGLGLRLIYFSYDVKMKEKGDIPEGYSVSREKKERFSLILESASTNQTSMYLCASRDRDTNYEQYFGPGTRLTVT.

This sequence joins TRBV5-1 and TRBJ2-1; D not certain. The ends were cut back, 1 base at V and 4 bases at J, with 9 bases in the middle. The CDR3 loop spans 14 amino acids. Germline V CDR1 and CDR2: SGHRS, YFSETQ. CDR3 DNA: TGCGCCAGCAGCTTGATTGCCGTATACAATGAGCAGTTCTTC. Its translation: CASSLIAVYNEQFF.

The V and J genes are TRBV2 and TRBJ1-2; 7 nucleotides match TRBD1. The CDR3 extends over 14 amino acids. Germline values: CDR1 SNHLY, CDR2 FYNNEI. After removal of 6 bases from V and 2 bases from J, the junction contained 6 bases not matched to a gene. As DNA, the CDR3 is TGTGCCAGCAGCGGGACAGAAATAAACTATGGCTACACCTTC. Its translation: CASSGTEINYGYTF.

This clone has only a few counts. The chain carries TRBV29-1 and TRBJ1-1; D might be TRBD1 (5 bases). The germline gives CDR1 SQVTM, CDR2 ANQGSEA. Trimming removed 8 bases from V and 0 bases from J, with 10 bases in between. The CDR3 has 12 amino acids. CDR3 amino acids: CSLREMNTEAFF. CDR3 nucleotides: TGCAGCCTCAGGGAAATGAACACTGAAGCTTTCTTT.

The chain employs TRBV7-9 and TRBJ2-1; 9 bases line up with TRBD2. The CDR3 loop spans 17 amino acids. In germline, CDR1 is SEHNR, CDR2 FQNEAQ (reference sequence). V lost 3 bases and J lost 5; bases outside the gene matches: 11. CDR3 in DNA: TGTGCCAGCAGCTTTCGAGAGGGGACTAGCAGCAACAATGAGCAGTTCTTC. This codes for CASSFREGTSSNNEQFF.